This T cell receptor (beta chain) was captured by sequencing in a study of blood T cell repertoires in COVID-19. TCRdb's table, derived via immunoSEQ multiplex PCR, lists solely in-frame clones and lacks some. The data show 200,000 to 300,000 clones, more than 85% seen once. Germline loops: CDR1 SGDLS, CDR2 YYNGEE. This CDR3 comprises 16 residues. The V segment lost 4 bases and the J segment 8 bases; nucleotides outside the gene matches: 15. The chain couples TRBV9 to TRBJ2-3, with TRBD2 matching over 8 bases. Sequences were obtained from PBMCs or T cells enriched from blood (not recorded which). The TCR originated in a woman aged 25 to 45 who had recovered from COVID-19. CDR3 residues: CASSPRGGSSPSTQYF. In DNA, the CDR3 is TGTGCCAGCAGCCCCCGGGGGGGCTCCTCTCCTTCTACGCAGTATTTT.